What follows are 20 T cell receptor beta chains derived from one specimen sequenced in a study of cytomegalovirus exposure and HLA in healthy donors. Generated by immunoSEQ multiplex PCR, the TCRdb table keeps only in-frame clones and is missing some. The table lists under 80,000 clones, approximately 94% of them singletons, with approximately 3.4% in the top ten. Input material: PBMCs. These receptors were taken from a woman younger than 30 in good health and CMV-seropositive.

The CDR3 reads CASSVDGGEGNYGYTF. CDR3 DNA sequence: TGTGCCAGCAGCGTAGATGGAGGGGAGGGAAACTATGGCTACACCTTC. The chain recombines TRBV9 with TRBJ1-2, with D perhaps matching TRBD1 (5 bases). V lost 0 bases and J 2 bases, leaving 14 bases between the germline ends. CDR1 is SGDLS, CDR2 YYNGEE, per germline. There are 16 residues in the CDR3.

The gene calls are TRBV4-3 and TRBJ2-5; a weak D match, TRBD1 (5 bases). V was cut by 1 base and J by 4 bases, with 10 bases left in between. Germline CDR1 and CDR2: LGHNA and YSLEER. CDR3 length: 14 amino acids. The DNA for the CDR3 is TGCGCCAGCAGCCAAGTGGATGGGGCAGAGACCCAGTACTTC. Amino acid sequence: CASSQVDGAETQYF.

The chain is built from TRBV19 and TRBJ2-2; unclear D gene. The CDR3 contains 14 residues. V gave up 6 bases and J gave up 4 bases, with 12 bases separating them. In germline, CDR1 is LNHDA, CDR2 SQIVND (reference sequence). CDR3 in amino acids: CASSLSRSTGELFF. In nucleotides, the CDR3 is TGTGCCAGTAGCCTAAGTCGAAGCACCGGGGAGCTGTTTTTT.

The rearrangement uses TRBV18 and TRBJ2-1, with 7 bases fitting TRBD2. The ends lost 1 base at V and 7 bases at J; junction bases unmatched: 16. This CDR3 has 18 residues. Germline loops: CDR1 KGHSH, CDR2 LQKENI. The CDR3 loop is CASSPRSTSVGSRNEQFF. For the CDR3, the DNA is TGTGCCAGCTCACCACGCTCAACTAGCGTTGGATCTAGGAATGAGCAGTTCTTC.

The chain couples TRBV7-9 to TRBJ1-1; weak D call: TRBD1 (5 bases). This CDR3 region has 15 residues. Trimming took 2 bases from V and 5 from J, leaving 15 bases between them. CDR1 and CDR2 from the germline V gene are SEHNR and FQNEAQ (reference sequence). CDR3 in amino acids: CASSLKGQGWTEAFF. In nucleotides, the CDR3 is TGTGCCAGCAGCTTAAAGGGCCAGGGCTGGACTGAAGCTTTCTTT.

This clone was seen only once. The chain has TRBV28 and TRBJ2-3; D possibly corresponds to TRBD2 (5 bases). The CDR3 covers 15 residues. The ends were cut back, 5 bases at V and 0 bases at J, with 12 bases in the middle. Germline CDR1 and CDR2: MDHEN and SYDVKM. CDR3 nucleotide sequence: TGTGCCAGCAGTCCACTAGGCGGGAGCACAGATACGCAGTATTTT. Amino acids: CASSPLGGSTDTQYF.

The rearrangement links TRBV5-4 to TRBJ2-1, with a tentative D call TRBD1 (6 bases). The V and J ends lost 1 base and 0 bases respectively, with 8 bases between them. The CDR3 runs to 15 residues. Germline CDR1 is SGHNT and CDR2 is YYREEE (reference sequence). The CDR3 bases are TGTGCCAGCAGCTTGAGACAGGACTCCTACAATGAGCAGTTCTTC. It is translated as CASSLRQDSYNEQFF.

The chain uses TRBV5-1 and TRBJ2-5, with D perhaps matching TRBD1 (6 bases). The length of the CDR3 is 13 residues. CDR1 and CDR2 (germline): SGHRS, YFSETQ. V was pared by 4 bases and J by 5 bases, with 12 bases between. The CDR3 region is CASSDTGLETQYF. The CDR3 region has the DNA TGCGCCAGCAGCGACACAGGGTTGGAGACCCAGTACTTC.

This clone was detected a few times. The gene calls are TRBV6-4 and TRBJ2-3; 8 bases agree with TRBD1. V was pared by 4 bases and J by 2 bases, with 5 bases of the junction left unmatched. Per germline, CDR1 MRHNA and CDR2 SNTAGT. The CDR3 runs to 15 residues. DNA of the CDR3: TGTGCCAGCAGTGGGTCAGGGGGCGCCACAGATACGCAGTATTTT. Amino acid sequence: CASSGSGGATDTQYF.

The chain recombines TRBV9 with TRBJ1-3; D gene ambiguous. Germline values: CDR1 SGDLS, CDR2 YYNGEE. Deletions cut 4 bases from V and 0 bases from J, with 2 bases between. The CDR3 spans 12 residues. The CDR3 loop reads CASSLSGNTIYF. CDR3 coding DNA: TGTGCCAGCAGCCTCTCTGGAAACACCATATATTTT.

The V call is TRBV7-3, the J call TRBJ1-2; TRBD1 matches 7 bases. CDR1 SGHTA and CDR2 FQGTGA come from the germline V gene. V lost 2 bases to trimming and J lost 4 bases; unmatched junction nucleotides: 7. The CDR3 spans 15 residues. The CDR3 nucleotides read TGTGCCAGCAGCTTAGAGGCAGGGGGTGCCTATGGCTACACCTTC. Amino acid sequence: CASSLEAGGAYGYTF.

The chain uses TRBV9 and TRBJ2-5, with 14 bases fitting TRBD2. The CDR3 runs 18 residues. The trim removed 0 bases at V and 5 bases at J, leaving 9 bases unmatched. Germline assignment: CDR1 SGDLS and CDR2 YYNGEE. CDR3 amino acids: CASSVVGGLAGERETQYF. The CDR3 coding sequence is TGTGCCAGCAGCGTAGTCGGGGGACTAGCGGGAGAGAGGGAGACCCAGTACTTC.

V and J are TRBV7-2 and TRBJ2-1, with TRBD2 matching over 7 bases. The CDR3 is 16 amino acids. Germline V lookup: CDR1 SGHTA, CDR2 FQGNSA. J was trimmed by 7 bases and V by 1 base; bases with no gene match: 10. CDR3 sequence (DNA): TGTGCCAGCAGCTTAGGGCCGTCAAGCGGGGTGAATGAGCAGTTCTTC. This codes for CASSLGPSSGVNEQFF.

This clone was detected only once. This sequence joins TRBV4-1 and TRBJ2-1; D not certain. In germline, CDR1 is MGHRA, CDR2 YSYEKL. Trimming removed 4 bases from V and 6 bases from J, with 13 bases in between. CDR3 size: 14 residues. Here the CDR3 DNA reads TGCGCCAGCAGCCGTTTATTTGTCTCCAATGAGCAGTTCTTC. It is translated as CASSRLFVSNEQFF.

Here the CDR3 reads CASSSMGQNHSPLHF. In DNA, the CDR3 is TGTGCCAGCAGCTCCATGGGACAGAACCATTCACCCCTCCACTTT. The chain combines TRBV7-2 with TRBJ1-6; 7 nucleotides line up with TRBD1. This CDR3 is 15 amino acids long. Germline CDR1 SGHTA, CDR2 FQGNSA. V lost 4 bases to trimming and J lost 8 bases; unmatched junction nucleotides: 8. The whole variable domain, remainder taken from reference TRBV7-2 and TRBJ1-6, is GAGVSQSPSNKVTEKGKDVELRCDPISGHTALYWYRQSLGQGLEFLIYFQGNSAPDKSGLPSDRFSAERTGGSVSTLTIQRTQQEDSAVYLCASSSMGQNHSPLHFGNGTRLTVT.

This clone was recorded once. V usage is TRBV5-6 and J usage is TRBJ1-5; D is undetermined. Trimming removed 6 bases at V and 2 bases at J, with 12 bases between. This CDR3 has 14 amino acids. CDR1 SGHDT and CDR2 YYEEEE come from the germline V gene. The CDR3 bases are TGTGCCAGCAACCAACAAGCGGGCAATCAGCCCCAGCATTTT. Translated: CASNQQAGNQPQHF.

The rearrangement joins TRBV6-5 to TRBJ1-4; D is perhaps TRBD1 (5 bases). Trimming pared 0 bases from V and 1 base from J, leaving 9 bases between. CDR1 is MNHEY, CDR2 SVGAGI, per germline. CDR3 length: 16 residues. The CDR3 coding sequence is TGTGCCAGCAGTTACTCGGGGGAGGGAACTAATGAAAAACTGTTTTTT. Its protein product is CASSYSGEGTNEKLFF.

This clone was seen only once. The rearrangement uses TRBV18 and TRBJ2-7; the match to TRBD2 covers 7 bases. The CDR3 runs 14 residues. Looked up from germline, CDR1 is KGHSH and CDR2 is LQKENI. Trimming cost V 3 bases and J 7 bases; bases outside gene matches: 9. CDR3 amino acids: CASSPTSAGREQYF. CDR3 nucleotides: TGTGCCAGCTCACCCACTAGCGCTGGCCGGGAGCAGTACTTC.

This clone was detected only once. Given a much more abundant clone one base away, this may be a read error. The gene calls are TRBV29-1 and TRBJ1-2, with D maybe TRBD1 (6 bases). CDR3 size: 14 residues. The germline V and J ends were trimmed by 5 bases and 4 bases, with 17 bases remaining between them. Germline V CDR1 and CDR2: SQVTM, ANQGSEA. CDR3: CSVYGAGDSYGYTF. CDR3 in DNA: TGCAGCGTTTACGGGGCAGGGGATTCCTATGGCTACACCTTC. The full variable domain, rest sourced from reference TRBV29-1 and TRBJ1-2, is SAVISQKPSRDICQRGTSLTIQCQVDSQVTMMFWYRQQPGQSLTLIATANQGSEATYESGFVIDKFPISRPNLTFSTLTVSNMSPEDSSIYLCSVYGAGDSYGYTFGSGTRLTVV.

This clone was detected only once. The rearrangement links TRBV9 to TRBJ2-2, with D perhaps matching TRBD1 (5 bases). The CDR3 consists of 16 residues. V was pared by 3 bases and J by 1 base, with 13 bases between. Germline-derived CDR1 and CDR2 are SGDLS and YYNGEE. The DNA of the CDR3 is TGTGCCAGCAGCGAGGGGCCCACAGGGAACACCGGGGAGCTGTTTTTT. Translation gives CASSEGPTGNTGELFF.